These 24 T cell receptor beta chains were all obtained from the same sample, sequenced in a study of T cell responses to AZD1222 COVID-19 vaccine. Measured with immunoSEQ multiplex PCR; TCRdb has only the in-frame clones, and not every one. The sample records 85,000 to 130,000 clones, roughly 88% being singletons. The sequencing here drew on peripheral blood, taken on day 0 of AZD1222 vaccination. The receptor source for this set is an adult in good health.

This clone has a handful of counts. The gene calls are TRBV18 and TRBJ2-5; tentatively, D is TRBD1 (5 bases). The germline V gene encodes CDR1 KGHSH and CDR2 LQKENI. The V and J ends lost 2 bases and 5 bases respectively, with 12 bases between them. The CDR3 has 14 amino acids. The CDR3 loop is CASSPAGSEETQYF. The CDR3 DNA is TGTGCCAGCTCACCAGCAGGGTCGGAGGAGACCCAGTACTTC.

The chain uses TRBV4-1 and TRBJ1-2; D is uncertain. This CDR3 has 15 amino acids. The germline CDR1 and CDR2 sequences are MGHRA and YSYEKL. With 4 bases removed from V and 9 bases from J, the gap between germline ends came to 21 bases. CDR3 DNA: TGCGCCAGCAGCCCCTCGGAGGTCGGGAGTAGTAGCTACACCTTC. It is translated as CASSPSEVGSSSYTF.

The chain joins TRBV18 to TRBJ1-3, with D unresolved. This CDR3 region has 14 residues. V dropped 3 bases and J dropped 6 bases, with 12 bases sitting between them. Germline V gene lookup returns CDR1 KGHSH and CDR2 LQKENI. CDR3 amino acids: CASSPTEVANTIYF. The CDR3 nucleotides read TGTGCCAGCTCACCCACGGAGGTAGCAAACACCATATATTTT.

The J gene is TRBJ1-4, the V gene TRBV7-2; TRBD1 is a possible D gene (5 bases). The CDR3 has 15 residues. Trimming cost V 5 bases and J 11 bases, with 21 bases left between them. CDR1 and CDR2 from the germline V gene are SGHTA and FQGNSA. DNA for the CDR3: TGTGCCAGCAGCCCTACCTCTGGGGGAGGGCGGAAACTGTTTTTT. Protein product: CASSPTSGGGRKLFF.

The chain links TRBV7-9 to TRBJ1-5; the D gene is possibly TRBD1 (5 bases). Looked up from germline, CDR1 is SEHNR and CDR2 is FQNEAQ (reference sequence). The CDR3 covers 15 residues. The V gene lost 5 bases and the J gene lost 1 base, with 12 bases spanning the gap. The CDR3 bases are TGTGCCAGCAGCCAAGGGGAATCGAGCAATCAGCCCCAGCATTTT. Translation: CASSQGESSNQPQHF. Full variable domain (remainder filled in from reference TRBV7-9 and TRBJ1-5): DTGVSQNPRHKITKRGQNVTFRCDPISEHNRLYWYRQTLGQGPEFLTYFQNEAQLEKSRLLSDRFSAERPKGSFSTLEIQRTEQGDSAMYLCASSQGESSNQPQHFGDGTRLSIL.

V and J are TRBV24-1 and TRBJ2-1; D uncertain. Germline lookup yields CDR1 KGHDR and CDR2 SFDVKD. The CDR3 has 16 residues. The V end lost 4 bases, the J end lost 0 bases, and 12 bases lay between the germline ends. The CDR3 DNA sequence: TGTGCCACCAGTGACACGGACGGAACCTCCTACAATGAGCAGTTCTTC. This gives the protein CATSDTDGTSYNEQFF.

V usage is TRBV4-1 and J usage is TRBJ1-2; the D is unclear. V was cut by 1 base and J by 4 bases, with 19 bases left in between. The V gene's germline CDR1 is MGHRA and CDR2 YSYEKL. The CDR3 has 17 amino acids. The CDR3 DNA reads TGCGCCAGCAGCCAAGCATTCATTGGCGGGAACAGCTATGGCTACACCTTC. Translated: CASSQAFIGGNSYGYTF.

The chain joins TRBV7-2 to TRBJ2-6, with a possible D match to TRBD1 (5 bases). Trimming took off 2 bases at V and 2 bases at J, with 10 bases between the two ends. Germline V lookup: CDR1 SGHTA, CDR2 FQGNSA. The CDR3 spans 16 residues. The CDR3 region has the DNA TGTGCCAGCAGCTTATCAGGGAATCCTGGGGCCAACGTCCTGACTTTC. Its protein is CASSLSGNPGANVLTF.

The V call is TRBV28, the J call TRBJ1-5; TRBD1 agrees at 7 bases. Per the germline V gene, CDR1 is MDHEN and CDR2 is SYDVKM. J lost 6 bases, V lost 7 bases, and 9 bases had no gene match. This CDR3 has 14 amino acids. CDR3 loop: CASTGTVGTQPQHF. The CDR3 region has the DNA TGTGCCAGCACGGGGACAGTAGGGACTCAGCCCCAGCATTTT.

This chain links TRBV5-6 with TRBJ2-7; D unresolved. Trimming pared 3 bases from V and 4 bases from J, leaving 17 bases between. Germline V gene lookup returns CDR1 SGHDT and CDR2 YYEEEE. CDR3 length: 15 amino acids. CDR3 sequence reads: CASSSLDTRQYEQYF. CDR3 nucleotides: TGTGCCAGCAGCTCACTCGACACCCGCCAGTACGAGCAGTACTTC.

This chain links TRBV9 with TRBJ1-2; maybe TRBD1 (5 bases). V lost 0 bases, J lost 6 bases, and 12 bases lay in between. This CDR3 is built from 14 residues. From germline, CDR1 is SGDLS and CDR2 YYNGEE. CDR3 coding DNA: TGTGCCAGCAGCGTAGCTGGCAGGGAGGATGGCTACACCTTC. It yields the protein CASSVAGREDGYTF.

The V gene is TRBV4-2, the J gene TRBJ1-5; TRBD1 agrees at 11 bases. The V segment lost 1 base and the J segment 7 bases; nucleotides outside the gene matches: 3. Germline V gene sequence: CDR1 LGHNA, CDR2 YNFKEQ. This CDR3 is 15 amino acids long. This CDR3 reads CASSQGGTGGQPQHF. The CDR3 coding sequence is TGTGCCAGCAGCCAAGGGGGGACAGGGGGACAGCCCCAGCATTTT.

The CDR3 here is CASSQDLTSNQPQHF. The CDR3 DNA reads TGTGCCAGCAGCCAAGATCTTACTAGCAATCAGCCCCAGCATTTT. V and J are TRBV3-1 (or the pseudogene TRBV3-2) and TRBJ1-5; no reliable D call. The CDR3 has 15 amino acids. Per the germline V gene, CDR1 is LGHDT and CDR2 is YNNKEL (reference sequence). Trimming took off 0 bases at V and 0 bases at J, with 6 bases between the two ends.

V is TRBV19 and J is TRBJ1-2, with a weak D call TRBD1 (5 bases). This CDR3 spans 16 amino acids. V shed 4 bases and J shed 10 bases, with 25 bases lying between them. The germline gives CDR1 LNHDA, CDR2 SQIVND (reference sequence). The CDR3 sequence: CASSSGARQPSEAYTF. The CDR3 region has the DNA TGTGCCAGTAGTAGTGGGGCTCGGCAACCGAGTGAAGCCTACACCTTC.

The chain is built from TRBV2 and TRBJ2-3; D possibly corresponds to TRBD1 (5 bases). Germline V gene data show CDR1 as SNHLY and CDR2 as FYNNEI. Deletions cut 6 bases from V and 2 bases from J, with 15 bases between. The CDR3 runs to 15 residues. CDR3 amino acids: CASSADRAFTDTQYF. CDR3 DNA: TGTGCCAGCAGCGCCGACAGAGCCTTCACAGATACGCAGTATTTT. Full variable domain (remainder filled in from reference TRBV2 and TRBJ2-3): EPEVTQTPSHQVTQMGQEVILRCVPISNHLYFYWYRQILGQKVEFLVSFYNNEISEKSEIFDDQFSVERPDGSNFTLKIRSTKLEDSAMYFCASSADRAFTDTQYFGPGTRLTVL.

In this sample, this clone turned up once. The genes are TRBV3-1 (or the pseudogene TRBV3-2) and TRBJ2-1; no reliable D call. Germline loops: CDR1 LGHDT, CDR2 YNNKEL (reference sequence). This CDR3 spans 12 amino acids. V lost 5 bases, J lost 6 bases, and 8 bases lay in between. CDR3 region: CASSSWGNEQFF. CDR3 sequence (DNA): TGTGCCAGCAGCTCATGGGGCAATGAGCAGTTCTTC.

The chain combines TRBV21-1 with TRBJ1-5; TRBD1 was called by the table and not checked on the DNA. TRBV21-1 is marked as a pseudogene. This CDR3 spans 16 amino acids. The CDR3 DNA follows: TGTGCCAGCAGCGCCGCGACAGGTGAGACCAATCAGCCCCAGCATTTT. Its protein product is CASSAATGETNQPQHF.

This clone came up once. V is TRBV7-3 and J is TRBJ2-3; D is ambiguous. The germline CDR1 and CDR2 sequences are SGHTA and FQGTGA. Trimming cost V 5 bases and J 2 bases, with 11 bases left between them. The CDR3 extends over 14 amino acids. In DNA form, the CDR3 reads TGTGCCAGCAGCCCGGCCGCCTTCACAGATACGCAGTATTTT. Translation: CASSPAAFTDTQYF.

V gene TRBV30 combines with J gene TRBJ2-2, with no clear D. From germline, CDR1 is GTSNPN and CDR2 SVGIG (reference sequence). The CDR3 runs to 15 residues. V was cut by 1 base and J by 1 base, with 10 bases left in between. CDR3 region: CAWSGVSGNTGELFF. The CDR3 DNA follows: TGTGCCTGGAGTGGGGTATCCGGGAACACCGGGGAGCTGTTTTTT.

CDR3: CATSRDRSSYEQYF. CDR3 nucleotides: TGTGCCACCAGCAGAGACAGGAGCTCCTACGAGCAGTACTTC. The chain links TRBV15 to TRBJ2-7, with unresolved D. The V end was cut by 0 bases, the J end by 0 bases, with 6 bases between. The germline gives CDR1 LNHNV, CDR2 YYDKDF (reference sequence). This CDR3 is built from 14 residues.

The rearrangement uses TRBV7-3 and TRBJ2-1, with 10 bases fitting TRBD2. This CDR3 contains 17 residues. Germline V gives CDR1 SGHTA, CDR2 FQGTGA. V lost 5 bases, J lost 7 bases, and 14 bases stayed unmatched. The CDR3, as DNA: TGTGCCAGCAGCCCAACCGGGCAAGCGGGAGGGCGGAATGAGCAGTTCTTC. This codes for CASSPTGQAGGRNEQFF.

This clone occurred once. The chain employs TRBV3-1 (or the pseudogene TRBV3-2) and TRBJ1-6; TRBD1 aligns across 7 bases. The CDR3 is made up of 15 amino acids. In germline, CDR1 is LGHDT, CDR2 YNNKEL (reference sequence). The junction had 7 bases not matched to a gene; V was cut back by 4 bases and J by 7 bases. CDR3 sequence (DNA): TGTGCCAGCAGCCTTCGACAGGGAGAAAATTCACCCCTCCACTTT. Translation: CASSLRQGENSPLHF.

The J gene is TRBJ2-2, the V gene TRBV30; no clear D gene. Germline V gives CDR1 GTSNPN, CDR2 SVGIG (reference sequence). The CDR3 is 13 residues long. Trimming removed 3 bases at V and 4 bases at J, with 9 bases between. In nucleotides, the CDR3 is TGTGCCTGGAGCTTGGGCGGCACCGGGGAGCTGTTTTTT. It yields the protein CAWSLGGTGELFF.

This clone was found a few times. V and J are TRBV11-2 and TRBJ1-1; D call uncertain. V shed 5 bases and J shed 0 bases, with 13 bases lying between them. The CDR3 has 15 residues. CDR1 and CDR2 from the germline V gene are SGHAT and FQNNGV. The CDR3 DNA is TGTGCCAGCAGCCTAAATTGGATTCTGAACACTGAAGCTTTCTTT. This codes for CASSLNWILNTEAFF.